Given below is one TCR beta chain in context. Antigen: not known. TCRdb re-called the 5' RACE reads through MiXCR, storing one row per CDR3 protein. The sample lists some 590,000 distinct CDR3 sequences, 9.6% occurring once. The sample comes from a study of identical twins. Study findings and constraints: Cord blood's abundant beta clonotypes had fewer insertions, unlike memory repertoires.

The sample was also linked to a second study, of yellow fever vaccine responses in identical twins.

The TCR comes from a woman under 30 in good health. The sequenced material came from PBMCs.

CDR3 bases: TGTGCCAGCAGTCCCGGGACAGGAAAAGGCAAAAACATTCAGTACTTC. It codes for CASSPGTGKGKNIQYF. The chain uses TRBV2 and TRBJ2-4; TRBD1 matches at 8 bases. CDR1 is SNHLY and CDR2 is FYNNEI in the germline V gene. CDR3 length equals 16 residues. With 5 bases clipped from V and 3 bases from J, the junction kept 9 bases outside the gene matches.